The clone carrying this T cell receptor (beta chain) was found many times. Its antigen is unidentified. V was shortened by 5 bases and J by 5 bases, with 9 bases between the two germline ends. The CDR3 is made up of 12 amino acids. Germline V lookup: CDR1 SGHTA, CDR2 FQGNSA. This record belongs to a study of T-cell reconstitution after alpha-beta-depleted transplantation in children. Study conclusions and caveats: Surviving recipient T cells and thymic progenitors accounted for the high day-60 TCRbeta diversity observed in some patients.

Molecular barcoding with unique molecular identifiers was used for the TCRbeta library. Using its own MiXCR run on the PCR reads, TCRdb lists one record per CDR3 protein. The sample has hundreds of thousands of distinct CDR3 sequences; less than 15% are singletons. The TCR was taken from a girl aged 2-15 years with congenital amegakaryocytic thrombocytopenia, due to receive a stem cell transplant. The sample consisted of PBMCs, taken before TCRalphabeta/CD19-depleted stem cell transplant. The genes are TRBV7-2 and TRBJ2-5; D is undetermined. CDR3 in DNA: TGTGCCAGCAGCCCCTTTCGGGAGACCCAGTACTTC. Its translation is CASSPFRETQYF. Full variable domain (rest looked up from reference TRBV7-2 and TRBJ2-5): GAGVSQSPSNKVTEKGKDVELRCDPISGHTALYWYRQSLGQGLEFLIYFQGNSAPDKSGLPSDRFSAERTGGSVSTLTIQRTQQEDSAVYLCASSPFRETQYFGPGTRLLVL.